The TCR beta chain under discussion was sequenced for a study of shared clonotypes between healthy human individuals. Generated by immunoSEQ multiplex PCR, the TCRdb table keeps only in-frame clones and is missing some. The top ten clones hold roughly 0.45% of a sample with over 1.5 million clones, 98% of them seen once. The CDR3 consists of 16 residues. Germline loops: CDR1 LNHDA, CDR2 SQIVND (reference sequence). V lost 5 bases and J lost 0; bases outside the gene matches: 5. Sequencing input: naive CD4+ T cells sorted from blood. Subset here: CD45RA+ positively selected. The chain joins TRBV19 to TRBJ2-2; 8 bases fit TRBD2. The clonotype was recovered from a man in his thirties or forties in good health. In DNA form, the CDR3 reads TGTGCCAGTAGTGGAGGGGGACTAGCGAACACCGGGGAGCTGTTTTTT. It codes for CASSGGGLANTGELFF.